This TCR beta chain was captured by sequencing in a study of blood T cell repertoires in COVID-19. Turning to the study itself: Some COVID-19 samples were acute and others convalescent; all came from the United States, Italy and Spain. The cDNA or gDNA used as material had been derived from T cells, B-cell-depleted T cells, or PBMCs.

Authors' data handling: Estimated nucleated cell counts came from reference gene primer amplification. Assay used: immunoSEQ multiplex PCR; TCRdb lists only in-frame clones, some missing. Clonal size and the V and J genes are those of that table, whereas D and trimming came from the DNA. The sample has tens of thousands of clones, over 80% seen once. The ends were cut back, 2 bases at V and 0 bases at J, with 6 bases in the middle. The CDR3 sequence is 15 residues long. Germline V lookup: CDR1 SGDLS, CDR2 YYNGEE. Concerning this clone: This same CDR3 is encoded by further DNA sequences in the sample.

This TCR was sampled from a human donor in a cohort sampled during active COVID-19. The specimen sequenced was peripheral blood. V gene TRBV9 combines with J gene TRBJ1-6; D not resolved. The CDR3 reads CASSVASSYNSPLHF. The CDR3 bases are TGTGCCAGCAGCGTTGCTAGCTCCTATAATTCACCCCTCCACTTT.